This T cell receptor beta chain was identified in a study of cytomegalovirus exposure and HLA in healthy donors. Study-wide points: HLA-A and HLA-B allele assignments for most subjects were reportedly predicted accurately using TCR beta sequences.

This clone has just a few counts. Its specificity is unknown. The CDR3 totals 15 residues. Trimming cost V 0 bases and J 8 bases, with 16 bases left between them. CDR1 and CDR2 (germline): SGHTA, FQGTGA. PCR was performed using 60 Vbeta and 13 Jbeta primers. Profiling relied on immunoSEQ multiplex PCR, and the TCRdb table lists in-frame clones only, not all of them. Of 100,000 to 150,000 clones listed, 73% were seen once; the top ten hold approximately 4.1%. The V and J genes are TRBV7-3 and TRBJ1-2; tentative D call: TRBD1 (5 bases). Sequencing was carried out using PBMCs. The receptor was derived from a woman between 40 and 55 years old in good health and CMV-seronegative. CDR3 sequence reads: CASSLTGAGAGGYTF. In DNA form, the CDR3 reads TGTGCCAGCAGCTTAACTGGGGCCGGGGCGGGAGGCTACACCTTC.